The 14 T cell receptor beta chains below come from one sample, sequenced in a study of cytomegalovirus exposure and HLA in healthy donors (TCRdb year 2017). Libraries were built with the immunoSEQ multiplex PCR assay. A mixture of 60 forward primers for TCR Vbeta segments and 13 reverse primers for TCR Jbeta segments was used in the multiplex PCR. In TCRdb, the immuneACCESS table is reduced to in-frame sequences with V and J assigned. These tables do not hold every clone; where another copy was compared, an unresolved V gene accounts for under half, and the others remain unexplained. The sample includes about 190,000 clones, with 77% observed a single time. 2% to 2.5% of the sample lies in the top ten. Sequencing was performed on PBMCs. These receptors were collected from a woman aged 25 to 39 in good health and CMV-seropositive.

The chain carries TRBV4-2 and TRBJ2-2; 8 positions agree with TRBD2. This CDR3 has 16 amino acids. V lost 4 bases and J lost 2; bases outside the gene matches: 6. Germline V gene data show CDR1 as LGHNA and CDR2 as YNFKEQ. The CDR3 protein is CASSLTGTSNTGELFF. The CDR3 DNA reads TGTGCCAGCAGCCTGACCGGGACTAGTAACACCGGGGAGCTGTTTTTT.

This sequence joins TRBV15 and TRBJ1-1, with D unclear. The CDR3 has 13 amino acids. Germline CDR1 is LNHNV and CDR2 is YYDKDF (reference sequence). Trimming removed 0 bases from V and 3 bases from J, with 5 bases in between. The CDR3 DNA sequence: TGTGCCACCAGCAGAGATTCGGACACTGAAGCTTTCTTT. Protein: CATSRDSDTEAFF. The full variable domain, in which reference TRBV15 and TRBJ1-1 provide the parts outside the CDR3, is DAMVIQNPRYQVTQFGKPVTLSCSQTLNHNVMYWYQQKSSQAPKLLFHYYDKDFNNEADTPDNFQSRRPNTSFCFLDIRSPGLGDTAMYLCATSRDSDTEAFFGQGTRLTVV.

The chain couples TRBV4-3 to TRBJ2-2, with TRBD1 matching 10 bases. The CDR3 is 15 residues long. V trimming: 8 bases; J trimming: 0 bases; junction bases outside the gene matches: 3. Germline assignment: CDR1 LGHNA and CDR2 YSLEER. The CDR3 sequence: CASGQGVANTGELFF. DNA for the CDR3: TGCGCCAGCGGACAGGGGGTCGCGAACACCGGGGAGCTGTTTTTT.

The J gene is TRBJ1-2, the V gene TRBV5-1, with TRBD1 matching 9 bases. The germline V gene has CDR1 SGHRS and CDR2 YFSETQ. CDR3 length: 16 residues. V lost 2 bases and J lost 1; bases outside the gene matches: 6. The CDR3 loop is CASSLDRGSHNYGYTF. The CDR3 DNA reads TGCGCCAGCAGCTTAGACAGGGGGTCTCATAACTATGGCTACACCTTC.

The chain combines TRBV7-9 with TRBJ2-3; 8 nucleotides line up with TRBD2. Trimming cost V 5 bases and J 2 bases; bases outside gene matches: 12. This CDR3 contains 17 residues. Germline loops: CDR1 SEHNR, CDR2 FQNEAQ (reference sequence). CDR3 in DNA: TGTGCCAGCAGCCGCCTCGAGCGGGGGACTTACACAGATACGCAGTATTTT. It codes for CASSRLERGTYTDTQYF.

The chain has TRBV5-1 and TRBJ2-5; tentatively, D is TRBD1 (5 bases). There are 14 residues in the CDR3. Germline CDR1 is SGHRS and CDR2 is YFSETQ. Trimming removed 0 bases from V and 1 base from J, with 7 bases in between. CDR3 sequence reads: CASSLGQSQETQYF. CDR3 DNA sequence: TGCGCCAGCAGCTTGGGACAGAGCCAAGAGACCCAGTACTTC.

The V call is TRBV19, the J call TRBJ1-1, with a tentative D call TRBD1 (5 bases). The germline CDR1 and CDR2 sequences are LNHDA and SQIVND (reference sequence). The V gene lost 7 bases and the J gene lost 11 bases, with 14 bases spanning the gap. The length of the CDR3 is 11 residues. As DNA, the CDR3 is TGTGCCAGTATTTATCAGGGCGAGGCTTTCTTT. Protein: CASIYQGEAFF.

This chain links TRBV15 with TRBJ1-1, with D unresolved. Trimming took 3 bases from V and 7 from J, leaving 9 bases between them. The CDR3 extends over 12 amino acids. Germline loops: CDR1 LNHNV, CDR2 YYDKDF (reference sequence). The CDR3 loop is CATSSVFGEAFF. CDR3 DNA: TGTGCCACCAGCAGCGTATTCGGTGAAGCTTTCTTT. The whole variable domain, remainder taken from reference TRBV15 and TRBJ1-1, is DAMVIQNPRYQVTQFGKPVTLSCSQTLNHNVMYWYQQKSSQAPKLLFHYYDKDFNNEADTPDNFQSRRPNTSFCFLDIRSPGLGDTAMYLCATSSVFGEAFFGQGTRLTVV.

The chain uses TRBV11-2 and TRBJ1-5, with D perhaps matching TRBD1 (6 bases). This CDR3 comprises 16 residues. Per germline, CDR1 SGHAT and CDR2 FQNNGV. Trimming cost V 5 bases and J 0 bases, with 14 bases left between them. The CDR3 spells CASSLGQTLSNQPQHF. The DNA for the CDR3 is TGTGCCAGCAGCCTCGGACAGACTCTTAGCAATCAGCCCCAGCATTTT.

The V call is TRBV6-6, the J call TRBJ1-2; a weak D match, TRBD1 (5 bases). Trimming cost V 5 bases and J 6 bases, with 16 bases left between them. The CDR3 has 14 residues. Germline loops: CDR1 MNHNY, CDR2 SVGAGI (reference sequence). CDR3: CASSNPGSLNGYTF. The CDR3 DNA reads TGTGCCAGCAGTAACCCAGGGTCGCTGAATGGCTACACCTTC.

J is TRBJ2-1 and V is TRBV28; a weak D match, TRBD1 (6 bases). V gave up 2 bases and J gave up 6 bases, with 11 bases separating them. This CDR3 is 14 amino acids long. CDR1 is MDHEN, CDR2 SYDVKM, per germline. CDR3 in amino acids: CASSLPQQGNEQFF. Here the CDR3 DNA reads TGTGCCAGCAGTTTACCGCAACAGGGCAATGAGCAGTTCTTC.

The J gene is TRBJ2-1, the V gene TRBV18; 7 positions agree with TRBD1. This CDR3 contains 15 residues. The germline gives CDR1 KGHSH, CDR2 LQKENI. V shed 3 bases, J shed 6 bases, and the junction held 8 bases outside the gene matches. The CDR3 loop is CASSPSRGRFNEQFF. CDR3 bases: TGTGCCAGCTCACCCTCGAGGGGGCGATTCAATGAGCAGTTCTTC.

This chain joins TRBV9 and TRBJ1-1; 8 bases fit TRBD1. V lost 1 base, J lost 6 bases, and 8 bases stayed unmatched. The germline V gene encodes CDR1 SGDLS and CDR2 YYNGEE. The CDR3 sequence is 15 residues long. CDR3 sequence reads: CASSVSGQGAAEAFF. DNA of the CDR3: TGTGCCAGCAGCGTAAGCGGGCAGGGGGCGGCTGAAGCTTTCTTT.

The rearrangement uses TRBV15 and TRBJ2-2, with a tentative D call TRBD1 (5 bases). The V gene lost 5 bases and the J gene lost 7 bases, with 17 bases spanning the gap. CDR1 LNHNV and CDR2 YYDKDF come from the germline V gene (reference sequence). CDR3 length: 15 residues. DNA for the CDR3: TGTGCCACCAGCGAAGGCCTCAGGGTTGACGGGGAGCTGTTTTTT. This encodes CATSEGLRVDGELFF.